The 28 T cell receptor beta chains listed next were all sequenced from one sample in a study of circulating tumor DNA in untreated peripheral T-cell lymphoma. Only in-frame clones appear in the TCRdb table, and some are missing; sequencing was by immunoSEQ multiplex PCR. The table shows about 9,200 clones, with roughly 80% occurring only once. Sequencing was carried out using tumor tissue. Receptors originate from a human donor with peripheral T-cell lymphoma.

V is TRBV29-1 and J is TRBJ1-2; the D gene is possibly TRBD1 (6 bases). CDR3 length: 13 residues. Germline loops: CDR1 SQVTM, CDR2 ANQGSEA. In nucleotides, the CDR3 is TGCAGTGTTAAAGGACAGACTAACTATGGCTACACCTTC. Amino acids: CSVKGQTNYGYTF.

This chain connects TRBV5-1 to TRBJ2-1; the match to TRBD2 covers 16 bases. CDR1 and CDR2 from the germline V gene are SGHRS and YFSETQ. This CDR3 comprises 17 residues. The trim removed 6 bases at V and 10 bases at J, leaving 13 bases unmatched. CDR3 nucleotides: TGCGCCAGCACCCCCGGGGGACTAGCGGGGGGGCTGGGGGAGCAGTTCTTC. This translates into CASTPGGLAGGLGEQFF. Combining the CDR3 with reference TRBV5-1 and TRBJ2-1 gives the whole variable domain KAGVTQTPRYLIKTRGQQVTLSCSPISGHRSVSWYQQTPGQGLQFLFEYFSETQRNKGNFPGRFSGRQFSNSRSEMNVSTLELGDSALYLCASTPGGLAGGLGEQFFGPGTRLTVL.

Here the CDR3 DNA reads TGCGCCAGCAGCTTGGGTAGCCCCGATAGCAATCAGCCCCAGCATTTT. Its protein is CASSLGSPDSNQPQHF. The chain joins TRBV5-1 to TRBJ1-5; D ambiguous. CDR3 length: 16 amino acids. The germline gives CDR1 SGHRS, CDR2 YFSETQ. The germline V and J ends were trimmed by 0 bases and 0 bases, with 10 bases remaining between them.

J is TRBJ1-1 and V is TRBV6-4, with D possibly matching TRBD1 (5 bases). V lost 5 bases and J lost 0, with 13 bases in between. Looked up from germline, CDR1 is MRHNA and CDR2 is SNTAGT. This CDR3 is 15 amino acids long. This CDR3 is CASSPLGPMNTEAFF. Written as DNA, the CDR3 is TGTGCCAGCAGTCCCCTGGGGCCGATGAACACTGAAGCTTTCTTT.

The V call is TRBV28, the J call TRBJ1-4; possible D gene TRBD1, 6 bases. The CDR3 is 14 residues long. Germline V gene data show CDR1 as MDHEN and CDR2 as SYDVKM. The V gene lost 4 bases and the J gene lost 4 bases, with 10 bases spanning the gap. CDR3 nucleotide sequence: TGTGCCAGCAGTTATACAGGGTATAATGAAAAACTGTTTTTT. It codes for CASSYTGYNEKLFF.

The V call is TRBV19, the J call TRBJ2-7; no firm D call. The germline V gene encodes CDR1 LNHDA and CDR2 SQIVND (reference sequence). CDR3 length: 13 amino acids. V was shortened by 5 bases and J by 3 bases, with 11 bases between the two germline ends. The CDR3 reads CASSATRFYEQYF. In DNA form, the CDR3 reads TGTGCCAGTAGTGCGACAAGGTTCTACGAGCAGTACTTC.

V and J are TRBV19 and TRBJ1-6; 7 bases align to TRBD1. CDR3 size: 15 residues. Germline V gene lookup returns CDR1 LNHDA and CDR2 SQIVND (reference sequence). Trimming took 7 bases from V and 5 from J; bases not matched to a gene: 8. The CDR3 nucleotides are TGTGCCAGTACTTTAGGACAGGCCGATAATTCACCCCTCCACTTT. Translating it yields CASTLGQADNSPLHF.

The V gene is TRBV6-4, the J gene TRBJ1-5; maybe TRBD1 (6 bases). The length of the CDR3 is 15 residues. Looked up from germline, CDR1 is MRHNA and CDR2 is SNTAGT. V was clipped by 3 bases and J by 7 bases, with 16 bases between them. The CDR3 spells CASSEARGYGQPQHF. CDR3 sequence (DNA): TGTGCCAGCAGTGAAGCGAGGGGGTACGGGCAGCCCCAGCATTTT.

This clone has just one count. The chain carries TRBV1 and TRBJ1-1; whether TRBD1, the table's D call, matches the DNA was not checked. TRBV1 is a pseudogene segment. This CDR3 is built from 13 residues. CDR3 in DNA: TGCGCCAGCAGCCAATATACCGGGACAGGGGCTTTCTTT. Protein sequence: CASSQYTGTGAFF.

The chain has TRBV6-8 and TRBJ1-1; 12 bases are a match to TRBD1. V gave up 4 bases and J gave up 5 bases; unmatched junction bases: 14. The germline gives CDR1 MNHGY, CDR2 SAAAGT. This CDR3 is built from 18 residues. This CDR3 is CASSSGQGAGGGRTEAFF. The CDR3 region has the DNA TGTGCCAGCAGTTCGGGACAGGGGGCGGGTGGTGGTAGGACTGAAGCTTTCTTT.

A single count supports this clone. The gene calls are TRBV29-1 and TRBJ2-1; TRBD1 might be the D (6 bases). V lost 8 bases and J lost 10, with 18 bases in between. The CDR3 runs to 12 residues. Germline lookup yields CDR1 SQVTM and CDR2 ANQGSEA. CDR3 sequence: CSSLRGQGEQFF. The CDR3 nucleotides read TGCAGCTCCCTCAGGGGCCAGGGGGAGCAGTTCTTC.

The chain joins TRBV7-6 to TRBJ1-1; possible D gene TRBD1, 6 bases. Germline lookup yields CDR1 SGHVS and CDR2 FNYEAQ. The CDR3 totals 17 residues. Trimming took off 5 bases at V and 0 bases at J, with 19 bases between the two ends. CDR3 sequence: CASSDKFWGQLNTEAFF. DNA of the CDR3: TGTGCCAGCAGCGACAAATTTTGGGGACAATTGAACACTGAAGCTTTCTTT.

CDR3 DNA sequence: TGCAGCGTTGAAGTTCAGGACAGGGGGAACGAGCAGTACTTC. It yields the protein CSVEVQDRGNEQYF. The chain has TRBV29-1 and TRBJ2-7; 10 nucleotides agree with TRBD1. J gave up 5 bases and V 1 base, and 5 bases lay outside the gene matches. The CDR3 extends over 14 amino acids. Germline CDR1 SQVTM, CDR2 ANQGSEA.

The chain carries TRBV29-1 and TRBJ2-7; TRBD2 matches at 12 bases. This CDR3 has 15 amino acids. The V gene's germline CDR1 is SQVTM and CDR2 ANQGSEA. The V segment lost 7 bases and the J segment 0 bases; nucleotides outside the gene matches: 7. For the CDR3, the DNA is TGCAGCGCGGAGACTAGCGGGGGTTTCTCCTACGAGCAGTACTTC. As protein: CSAETSGGFSYEQYF.

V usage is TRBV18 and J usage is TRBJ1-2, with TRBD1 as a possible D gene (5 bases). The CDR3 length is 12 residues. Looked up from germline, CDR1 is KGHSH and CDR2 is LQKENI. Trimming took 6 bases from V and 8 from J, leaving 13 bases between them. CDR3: CASSNQGPGYTF. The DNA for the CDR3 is TGTGCCAGCTCCAACCAGGGCCCCGGCTACACCTTC.

The CDR3 DNA follows: TGCAGCGTTGAGGGACACAAAGCCGGGGAGCTGTTTTTT. Amino acid sequence: CSVEGHKAGELFF. V and J are TRBV29-1 and TRBJ2-2; tentative D call: TRBD1 (6 bases). The CDR3 is 13 amino acids. Germline-derived CDR1 and CDR2 are SQVTM and ANQGSEA. The V and J ends lost 3 bases and 6 bases respectively, with 11 bases between them.

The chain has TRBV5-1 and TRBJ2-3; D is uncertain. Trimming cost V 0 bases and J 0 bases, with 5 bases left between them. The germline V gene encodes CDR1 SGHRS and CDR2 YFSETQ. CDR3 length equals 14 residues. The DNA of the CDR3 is TGCGCCAGCAGCTTGGATGGGAGCACAGATACGCAGTATTTT. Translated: CASSLDGSTDTQYF.

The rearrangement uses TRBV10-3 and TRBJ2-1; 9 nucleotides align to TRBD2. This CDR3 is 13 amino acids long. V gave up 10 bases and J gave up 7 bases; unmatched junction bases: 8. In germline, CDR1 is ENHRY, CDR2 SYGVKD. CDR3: CASRGLAPNEQFF. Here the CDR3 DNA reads TGTGCCAGCCGGGGACTAGCCCCGAATGAGCAGTTCTTC.

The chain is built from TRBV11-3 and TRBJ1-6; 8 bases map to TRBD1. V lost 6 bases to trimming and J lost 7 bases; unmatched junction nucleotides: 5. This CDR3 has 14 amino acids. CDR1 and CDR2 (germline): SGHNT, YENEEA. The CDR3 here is CASSAGTGNSPLHF. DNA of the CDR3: TGTGCCAGCAGTGCCGGGACAGGCAATTCACCCCTCCACTTT.

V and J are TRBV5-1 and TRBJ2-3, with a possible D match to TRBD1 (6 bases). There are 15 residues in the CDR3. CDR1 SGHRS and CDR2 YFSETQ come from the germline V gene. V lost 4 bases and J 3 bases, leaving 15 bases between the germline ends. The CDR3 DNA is TGCGCCAGCAGCCCAAACAGGGTTCGGACAGATACGCAGTATTTT. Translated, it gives CASSPNRVRTDTQYF.

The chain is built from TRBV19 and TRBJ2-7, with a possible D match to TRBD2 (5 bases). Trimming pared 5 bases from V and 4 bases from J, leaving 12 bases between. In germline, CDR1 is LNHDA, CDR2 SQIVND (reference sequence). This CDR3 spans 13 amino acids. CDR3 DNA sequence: TGTGCCAGTAGTGGCCGGGGAGCTTACGAGCAGTACTTC. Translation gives CASSGRGAYEQYF.

CDR3 protein: CASSSRTAQGGYEQYF. The CDR3 DNA reads TGTGCCAGCAGCTCCAGGACCGCTCAGGGAGGTTACGAGCAGTACTTC. The chain uses TRBV11-3 and TRBJ2-7; possible D gene TRBD2, 6 bases. The CDR3 loop spans 16 amino acids. Germline assignment: CDR1 SGHNT and CDR2 YENEEA. Trimming pared 4 bases from V and 4 bases from J, leaving 20 bases between.

CDR3 protein: CASSPGPRQGYTEAFF. The CDR3 bases are TGTGCCAGCTCACCAGGACCCCGACAGGGGTACACTGAAGCTTTCTTT. The rearrangement joins TRBV18 to TRBJ1-1; 8 bases match TRBD1. CDR1 is KGHSH and CDR2 is LQKENI in the germline V gene. The CDR3 has 16 amino acids. Losses at the gene ends were 2 bases for V and 3 bases for J; bases not matched to a gene: 8.

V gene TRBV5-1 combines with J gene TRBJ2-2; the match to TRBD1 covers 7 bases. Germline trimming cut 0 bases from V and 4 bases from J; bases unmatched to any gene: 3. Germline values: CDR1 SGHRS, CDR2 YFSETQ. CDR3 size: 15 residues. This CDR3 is CASSLGDRRTGELFF. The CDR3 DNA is TGCGCCAGCAGCTTGGGGGACAGACGCACCGGGGAGCTGTTTTTT. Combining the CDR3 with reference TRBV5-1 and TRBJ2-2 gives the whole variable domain KAGVTQTPRYLIKTRGQQVTLSCSPISGHRSVSWYQQTPGQGLQFLFEYFSETQRNKGNFPGRFSGRQFSNSRSEMNVSTLELGDSALYLCASSLGDRRTGELFFGEGSRLTVL.

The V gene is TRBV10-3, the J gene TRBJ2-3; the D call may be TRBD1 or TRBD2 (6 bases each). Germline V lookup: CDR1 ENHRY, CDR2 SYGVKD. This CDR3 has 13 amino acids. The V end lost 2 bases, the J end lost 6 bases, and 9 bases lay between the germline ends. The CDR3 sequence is CAISEGGRDTQYF. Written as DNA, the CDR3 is TGTGCCATCAGTGAGGGGGGGCGGGATACGCAGTATTTT.

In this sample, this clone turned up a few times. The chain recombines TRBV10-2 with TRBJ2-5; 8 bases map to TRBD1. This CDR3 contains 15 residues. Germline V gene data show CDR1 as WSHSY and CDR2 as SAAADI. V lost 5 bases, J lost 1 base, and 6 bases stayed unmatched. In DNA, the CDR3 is TGCGCCAGCAGTAAGGGACAGGCGGCCCAAGAGACCCAGTACTTC. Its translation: CASSKGQAAQETQYF.

In nucleotides, the CDR3 is TGCGCCAGCAGTGCTTCCGGGACAGCGAACACCGGGGAGCTGTTTTTT. It yields the protein CASSASGTANTGELFF. The V and J genes are TRBV10-2 and TRBJ2-2; TRBD1 agrees at 7 bases. From germline, CDR1 is WSHSY and CDR2 SAAADI. The CDR3 covers 16 residues. Unmatched junction bases numbered 5, after V lost 4 bases and J lost 0 bases.

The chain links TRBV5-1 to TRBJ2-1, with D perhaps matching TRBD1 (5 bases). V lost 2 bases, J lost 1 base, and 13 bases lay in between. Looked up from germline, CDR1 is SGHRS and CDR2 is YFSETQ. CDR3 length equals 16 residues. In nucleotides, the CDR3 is TGCGCCAGCAGCTTCGAGACAGCGTTATCCTACAATGAGCAGTTCTTC. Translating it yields CASSFETALSYNEQFF.